This T cell receptor beta chain stems from a study of early T cells in non-severe SARS-CoV-2 infection. Study-wide results and caveats: Matches to VDJdb favored anti-spike CD8 responses and missed private and CD4 specificities.

TCRdb independently ran MiXCR on the 5' RACE reads; one entry per CDR3 protein. The data contain tens of thousands of distinct CDR3 sequences, over 10% of them singletons. After removal of 6 bases from V and 7 bases from J, the junction contained 8 bases not matched to a gene. The V gene's germline CDR1 is SNHLY and CDR2 FYNNEI. CDR3 length: 15 amino acids. This clonotype came up a few times. What it recognizes is unknown. The receptor was isolated from an adult who was a healthcare worker with PCR-confirmed SARS-CoV-2 infection or an uninfected control (not recorded which). V usage is TRBV2 and J usage is TRBJ2-1; 11 bases agree with TRBD1. Here the sequenced sample was whole blood, taken at baseline. CDR3 nucleotide sequence: TGTGCCAGCAGAGCTCGGACAGGGGGCTCTAATGAGCAGTTCTTC. It yields the protein CASRARTGGSNEQFF.